A single sample is the source of the 6 T cell receptor beta chains below, sequenced in a study of blood T cell repertoires in COVID-19. The table came from immunoSEQ multiplex PCR; TCRdb's copy has only in-frame clones and leaves some out. Of around 84,000 clones listed, about 83% are singletons. Source material: peripheral blood. These receptors all come from a man aged 80 or over with active or convalescent COVID-19.

The chain combines TRBV18 with TRBJ2-4, with 9 bases that match TRBD1. The V gene end was trimmed by 0 bases and the J gene end by 0 bases; junction bases not matched to a gene: 6. CDR3 length: 18 residues. Per germline, CDR1 KGHSH and CDR2 LQKENI. The CDR3 region has the DNA TGTGCCAGCTCACCACCAGTGGGACAGGGCTTAGCCAAAAACATTCAGTACTTC. Translated, it gives CASSPPVGQGLAKNIQYF.

The rearrangement joins TRBV19 to TRBJ2-5, with 9 bases fitting TRBD2. The CDR3 is 16 amino acids. Germline assignment: CDR1 LNHDA and CDR2 SQIVND (reference sequence). V shed 4 bases, J shed 5 bases, and the junction held 11 bases outside the gene matches. In DNA form, the CDR3 reads TGTGCCAGTAGTACCGGGACTAGCCACGTAGGGGAGACCCAGTACTTC. Its translation: CASSTGTSHVGETQYF.

The chain couples TRBV10-2 to TRBJ2-7, with TRBD1 matching 7 bases. In germline, CDR1 is WSHSY, CDR2 SAAADI. Trimming at V came to 1 base and at J to 4 bases, leaving 4 bases not matched to a gene. CDR3 length: 14 amino acids. The CDR3 DNA is TGCGCCAGCAGTGAGTTGGGACAGATATACGAGCAGTACTTC. Translation: CASSELGQIYEQYF.

This clone has just a few counts. The J gene is TRBJ2-7, the V gene TRBV19, with D perhaps TRBD1 (5 bases). The V end lost 5 bases, the J end lost 1 base, and 12 bases lay between the germline ends. The germline CDR1 and CDR2 sequences are LNHDA and SQIVND (reference sequence). The CDR3 sequence is 14 residues long. The CDR3: CASSLTVTSYEQYF. The CDR3 coding sequence is TGTGCCAGTAGTTTGACAGTTACATCCTACGAGCAGTACTTC.

This clone was detected only once. The V and J genes are TRBV19 and TRBJ1-1; weak D call: TRBD1 (6 bases). In germline, CDR1 is LNHDA, CDR2 SQIVND (reference sequence). V was cut by 6 bases and J by 4 bases, with 15 bases left in between. The CDR3 runs to 14 residues. CDR3 sequence reads: CASSDRLYSTEAFF. The CDR3 DNA reads TGTGCCAGTAGCGACAGGTTGTACAGCACTGAAGCTTTCTTT.

The gene calls are TRBV15 and TRBJ2-5; D uncertain. The CDR3 is 15 residues long. Germline CDR1 and CDR2: LNHNV and YYDKDF (reference sequence). With 0 bases removed from V and 2 bases from J, the gap between germline ends came to 10 bases. CDR3 loop: CATSREVTEQETQYF. In DNA form, the CDR3 reads TGTGCCACCAGCAGAGAGGTTACGGAGCAAGAGACCCAGTACTTC. Full variable domain (outside the CDR3, taken from reference TRBV15 and TRBJ2-5): DAMVIQNPRYQVTQFGKPVTLSCSQTLNHNVMYWYQQKSSQAPKLLFHYYDKDFNNEADTPDNFQSRRPNTSFCFLDIRSPGLGDTAMYLCATSREVTEQETQYFGPGTRLLVL.